A single sample gave rise to the 32 T cell receptor beta chains below, sequenced in a study of post-analysis software for immune sequencing data (dated by TCRdb to the mid-2010s). General study outcomes and caveats: A few TRBV segments, including TRBV5-6, TRBV5-1 and TRBV20-1, were significantly more frequent in patients than controls.

These receptors are not linked to any known antigen. Receptor libraries were prepared by PCR. These reads were obtained on an Illumina HiSeq 2500. To reduce PCR and sequencing biases, unique molecular identifiers were built into the TCR beta cDNA libraries. TCRdb passed the public sequencing reads through fastp at Q25 and MiXCR, retaining productive beta sequences. Here each entry gathers all rows of one CDR3 protein and keeps the most common genes and DNA. Within this sample are 550,000 to 700,000 distinct CDR3 sequences, with roughly 45% of them counted one time only. The ten largest account for over 1.5% of the sample. Specimen: blood. All receptors come from a girl under 18 with multiple sclerosis.

A few counts support this clonotype. The chain employs TRBV4-2 and TRBJ2-7; 9 bases agree with TRBD1. The CDR3 runs 17 residues. The J segment lost 1 base and the V segment lost 0 bases, leaving 7 bases of the junction unmatched. CDR1 and CDR2 (germline): LGHNA, YNFKEQ. The CDR3 DNA sequence: TGTGCCAGCAGCCAAGAATACGTAGGGACAGGGTCCTACGAGCAGTACTTC. This sequence encodes CASSQEYVGTGSYEQYF.

The rearrangement joins TRBV4-1 to TRBJ2-7; TRBD1 matches 9 bases. CDR3 size: 14 residues. Trimming at V came to 2 bases and at J to 4 bases, leaving 3 bases not matched to a gene. Germline V gene data show CDR1 as MGHRA and CDR2 as YSYEKL. The CDR3 region has the DNA TGCGCCAGCAGCCAACGGGACAGGGATTACGAGCAGTACTTC. Translated: CASSQRDRDYEQYF.

Only one count was recorded for this clonotype. The chain uses TRBV13 and TRBJ2-5; 8 bases map to TRBD2. The end of the DNA aligns better with TRBJ2-7, so the J call may be wrong. The CDR3 runs to 17 residues. Germline V lookup: CDR1 PRHDT, CDR2 FYEKMQ (reference sequence). CDR3 residues: CASSSSSFSGVSYEQYF. The DNA of the CDR3 is TGTGCCAGCAGCTCCTCCTCCTTTAGCGGGGTCTCCTACGAGCAGTACTTC.

This clonotype was detected only a few times. The V gene is TRBV5-1, the J gene TRBJ2-7, with D tentatively TRBD2 (6 bases). Germline lookup yields CDR1 SGHRS and CDR2 YFSETQ. V was cut by 2 bases and J by 4 bases, with 16 bases left in between. CDR3 length: 15 amino acids. The CDR3 is CASSFQEGRGYEQYF. CDR3 DNA sequence: TGCGCCAGCAGCTTTCAAGAGGGCCGGGGGTACGAGCAGTACTTC.

This clonotype showed up just a few times. The chain carries TRBV29-1 and TRBJ2-7, with D uncertain. The germline gives CDR1 SQVTM, CDR2 ANQGSEA. This CDR3 has 13 residues. V lost 3 bases and J lost 3, with 12 bases in between. CDR3 DNA: TGCAGCGTTGATTATTTCCCCGACTACGAGCAGTACTTC. Translating gives CSVDYFPDYEQYF.

The chain couples TRBV20-1 to TRBJ2-7, with D perhaps TRBD1 or TRBD2 (6 bases each). The better agreement between TRBJ2-5 and the DNA end casts doubt on the J call. CDR3 length equals 15 residues. From germline, CDR1 is DFQATT and CDR2 SNEGSKA (reference sequence). CDR3 region: CSAEGGRGRRETQYF. The CDR3 bases are TGCAGTGCTGAGGGGGGCAGAGGCAGGCGAGAGACCCAGTACTTC.

DNA of the CDR3: TGTGCCAGCAGCCCCGTGGGGCTCAGGGCTTTCTTT. Translated: CASSPVGLRAFF. The V and J genes are TRBV7-9 and TRBJ1-1; D is perhaps TRBD1 (5 bases). CDR1 is SEHNR, CDR2 FQNEAQ, per germline (reference sequence). CDR3 length equals 12 residues. V lost 5 bases, J lost 11 bases, and 15 bases lay in between.

This clonotype was observed a few times. The chain joins TRBV29-1 to TRBJ2-7, with no clear D. Trimming pared 1 base from V and 0 bases from J, leaving 13 bases between. The CDR3 runs 15 residues. The germline V gene encodes CDR1 SQVTM and CDR2 ANQGSEA. The CDR3 coding sequence is TGCAGCGTTGAAGCACCCACTACAAACTCCTACGAGCAGTACTTC. Translation: CSVEAPTTNSYEQYF.

J is TRBJ1-6 and V is TRBV6-1; D not resolved. The CDR3 length is 11 residues. The germline gives CDR1 MNHNS, CDR2 SASEGT. The V end lost 2 bases, the J end lost 8 bases, and 1 base lay between the germline ends. CDR3 residues: CASSEYSPLHF. The CDR3 DNA follows: TGTGCCAGCAGTGAATATTCACCCCTCCACTTT.

This clonotype was counted a few times. CDR3 protein: CATSRGAYNEQFF. The CDR3 bases are TGTGCCACCTCCCGAGGCGCCTACAATGAGCAGTTCTTC. The V and J genes are TRBV6-5 and TRBJ2-1; D is uncertain. CDR1 is MNHEY, CDR2 SVGAGI, per germline. The CDR3 has 13 amino acids. Trimming removed 10 bases from V and 2 bases from J, with 12 bases in between.

CDR3 in DNA: TGTGCCAGCAGTGTCGGCAACTACAATGAGCAGTTCTTC. Residues: CASSVGNYNEQFF. The gene calls are TRBV6-1 and TRBJ2-1; D remains unclear. Trimming left V 4 bases short and J 3 bases short, with 7 bases between. Germline V lookup: CDR1 MNHNS, CDR2 SASEGT. The CDR3 length is 13 residues.

The rearrangement uses TRBV7-2 and TRBJ1-1, with D maybe TRBD1 (6 bases). The V gene lost 4 bases and the J gene lost 3 bases, with 12 bases spanning the gap. Germline V lookup: CDR1 SGHTA, CDR2 FQGNSA. The CDR3 contains 14 residues. The CDR3: CASSYAPGDTEAFF. Here the CDR3 DNA reads TGTGCCAGCAGCTACGCCCCAGGGGACACTGAAGCTTTCTTT.

This clonotype was detected only a few times. The chain is built from TRBV6-4 and TRBJ2-3; possibly TRBD2 for D (5 bases). Germline CDR1 MRHNA, CDR2 SNTAGT. The CDR3 sequence is 14 residues long. Trimming took off 2 bases at V and 4 bases at J, with 10 bases between the two ends. This chain's CDR3 is CASSDARGADTQYF. Here the CDR3 DNA reads TGTGCCAGCAGTGACGCCCGGGGAGCAGATACGCAGTATTTT.

The chain is built from TRBV12-3 or TRBV12-4 and TRBJ2-3; 11 bases match TRBD2. The junction had 11 bases not matched to a gene; V was cut back by 5 bases and J by 1 base. The CDR3 consists of 18 residues. The CDR3 sequence: CASSRLTSGAGGTDTQYF. CDR3 coding DNA: TGTGCCAGCAGTCGCCTGACTAGCGGGGCGGGTGGCACAGATACGCAGTATTTT.

This clonotype was picked up a small number of times. The CDR3 spells CASSPAAETQYF. In DNA, the CDR3 is TGTGCCAGCAGCCCCGCGGCAGAGACCCAGTACTTC. V is TRBV6-6 and J is TRBJ2-5; D uncertain. Germline values: CDR1 MNHNY, CDR2 SVGAGI (reference sequence). The V and J ends lost 6 bases and 4 bases respectively, with 9 bases between them. CDR3 length equals 12 residues.

This clonotype appeared a few times. The V call is TRBV6-6, the J call TRBJ1-2; D perhaps matches TRBD1 (6 bases). The CDR3 sequence is 15 residues long. Germline assignment: CDR1 MNHNY and CDR2 SVGAGI (reference sequence). With 5 bases removed from V and 2 bases from J, the gap between germline ends came to 15 bases. CDR3: CASSPQGRRNYGYTF. The CDR3 nucleotides read TGTGCCAGCAGTCCACAGGGTAGGAGAAACTATGGCTACACCTTC.

CDR3 loop: CASIAGALGNEQFF. The CDR3 DNA follows: TGTGCCAGCATCGCGGGGGCCCTCGGCAATGAGCAGTTCTTC. The rearrangement uses TRBV6-5 and TRBJ2-1; weak D call: TRBD2 (7 bases). Trimming took off 7 bases at V and 6 bases at J, with 16 bases between the two ends. CDR3 length: 14 amino acids. Germline V gives CDR1 MNHEY, CDR2 SVGAGI.

V is TRBV11-1 and J is TRBJ2-6; 14 bases line up with TRBD2. The CDR3 runs 22 residues. The trim removed 6 bases at V and 4 bases at J, leaving 20 bases unmatched. CDR1 is SGHAT, CDR2 FQDESV, per germline (reference sequence). CDR3 bases: TGTGCCAGCAGGGGCAGATCGGGACTAGCGGGAGTGCAGAGCTCAGGGGCCAACGTCCTGACTTTC. Amino acids: CASRGRSGLAGVQSSGANVLTF. The full variable domain, completed using reference TRBV11-1 and TRBJ2-6, is EAEVAQSPRYKITEKSQAVAFWCDPISGHATLYWYRQILGQGPELLVQFQDESVVDDSQLPKDRFSAERLKGVDSTLKIQPAELGDSAMYLCASRGRSGLAGVQSSGANVLTFGAGSRLTVL.

The chain joins TRBV9 to TRBJ2-7; tentatively, D is TRBD2 (5 bases). Trimming stripped 3 bases from V and 3 bases from J, with 16 bases between. CDR1 is SGDLS, CDR2 YYNGEE, per germline. CDR3 size: 15 residues. CDR3 DNA: TGTGCCAGCAGCGCGTTAGGCGGAGGTCTCTACGAGCAGTACTTC. Translated: CASSALGGGLYEQYF.

The chain employs TRBV2 and TRBJ1-1; a weak D match, TRBD1 (6 bases). The germline V gene has CDR1 SNHLY and CDR2 FYNNEI. This CDR3 spans 12 amino acids. V lost 11 bases, J lost 8 bases, and 18 bases lay in between. CDR3 sequence reads: CAALDSITEAFF. The CDR3 DNA follows: TGTGCCGCCCTGGACAGCATCACCGAAGCTTTCTTT.

V is TRBV20-1 and J is TRBJ2-3, with D tentatively TRBD1 (5 bases). Trimming took off 1 base at V and 2 bases at J, with 13 bases between the two ends. Germline V CDR1 and CDR2: DFQATT, SNEGSKA (reference sequence). The length of the CDR3 is 15 residues. The DNA for the CDR3 is TGCAGTGCTAGAGTGGGGCAAGCTTTCACAGATACGCAGTATTTT. Its translation: CSARVGQAFTDTQYF.

The chain employs TRBV5-1 and TRBJ2-1; tentative D call: TRBD1 (5 bases). V was trimmed by 0 bases and J by 4 bases, leaving 14 bases between them. The CDR3 spans 16 residues. Germline CDR1 reads SGHRS; CDR2 reads YFSETQ. The CDR3 reads CASSLEARAEYNEQFF. The CDR3 DNA follows: TGCGCCAGCAGCTTGGAGGCCAGGGCAGAATACAATGAGCAGTTCTTC.

This clonotype has a handful of counts. The chain has TRBV12-3 or TRBV12-4 and TRBJ2-1, with TRBD2 matching over 7 bases. V shed 9 bases, J shed 2 bases, and the junction held 7 bases outside the gene matches. The CDR3 has 14 amino acids. CDR3 residues: CASTSDVPYNEQFF. In nucleotides, the CDR3 is TGTGCCAGTACTAGCGATGTACCCTACAATGAGCAGTTCTTC.

The chain employs TRBV12-3 or TRBV12-4 and TRBJ1-2, with a possible D match to TRBD1 (6 bases). The CDR3 is 15 residues long. The V gene lost 6 bases and the J gene lost 1 base, with 15 bases spanning the gap. The CDR3 coding sequence is TGTGCCAGCAGACCTCGGCGGACAGATAACTATGGCTACACCTTC. Protein product: CASRPRRTDNYGYTF.

In DNA form, the CDR3 reads TGTGCCAGCAGTTTAAAAGGCAGTTCCTACGAGCAGTACTTC. It is translated as CASSLKGSSYEQYF. The chain combines TRBV12-3 or TRBV12-4 with TRBJ2-7; D is uncertain. The CDR3 sequence is 14 residues long. The V end was cut by 2 bases, the J end by 1 base, with 9 bases between.

The rearrangement uses TRBV5-6 and TRBJ2-3; possibly TRBD2 for D (5 bases). Trimming left V 1 base short and J 1 base short, with 13 bases between. From germline, CDR1 is SGHDT and CDR2 YYEEEE. The CDR3 consists of 16 residues. Here the CDR3 reads CASSLLGLARTDTQYF. CDR3 nucleotide sequence: TGTGCCAGCAGCTTGCTCGGGCTAGCCCGCACAGATACGCAGTATTTT.

The V gene is TRBV4-1, the J gene TRBJ1-2, with 8 positions matching TRBD1. With 1 base clipped from V and 3 bases from J, the junction kept 7 bases outside the gene matches. This CDR3 is 16 amino acids long. From germline, CDR1 is MGHRA and CDR2 YSYEKL. The CDR3 DNA is TGCGCCAGCAGCCAAGGGGCGCAGGGGGCATACTATGGCTACACCTTC. Its protein is CASSQGAQGAYYGYTF.

The chain's CDR3 is CASRDGTPKEGYTF. DNA of the CDR3: TGTGCCAGCAGGGACGGGACCCCGAAGGAAGGCTACACCTTC. The V call is TRBV6-6, the J call TRBJ1-2; D may be TRBD1 (5 bases). The germline V gene has CDR1 MNHNY and CDR2 SVGAGI (reference sequence). V lost 6 bases, J lost 8 bases, and 19 bases lay in between. CDR3 size: 14 residues.

This clonotype was observed a few times. V gene TRBV24-1 combines with J gene TRBJ2-1, with 12 bases matching TRBD2. Germline CDR1 and CDR2: KGHDR and SFDVKD. This CDR3 has 16 residues. V was clipped by 4 bases and J by 9 bases; unmatched bases: 9. The CDR3 bases are TGTGCCACCAGTGACCTGGTGACTAGCGGGAGCGGTGAGCAGTTCTTC. The encoded protein is CATSDLVTSGSGEQFF.

V gene TRBV5-5 combines with J gene TRBJ1-4; D might be TRBD1 (5 bases). The germline V gene has CDR1 SGHKS and CDR2 YYEKEE (reference sequence). The V end was cut by 4 bases, the J end by 4 bases, with 11 bases between. The CDR3 has 14 residues. CDR3 in DNA: TGTGCCAGCAGCCCTCTAGACAGTAATGAAAAACTGTTTTTT. Protein product: CASSPLDSNEKLFF.

The chain has TRBV7-9 and TRBJ1-2, with TRBD1 matching over 8 bases. The V segment lost 3 bases and the J segment 2 bases; nucleotides outside the gene matches: 8. The CDR3 sequence is 16 residues long. Germline V gene lookup returns CDR1 SEHNR and CDR2 FQNEAQ (reference sequence). The CDR3 here is CASSLQGAPENYGYTF. The CDR3 DNA reads as TGTGCCAGCAGCTTGCAGGGGGCGCCGGAAAACTATGGCTACACCTTC. The whole variable domain, filled in from reference TRBV7-9 and TRBJ1-2, reads DTGVSQNPRHKITKRGQNVTFRCDPISEHNRLYWYRQTLGQGPEFLTYFQNEAQLEKSRLLSDRFSAERPKGSFSTLEIQRTEQGDSAMYLCASSLQGAPENYGYTFGSGTRLTVV.

The chain is built from TRBV12-3 or TRBV12-4 and TRBJ2-1, with TRBD2 matching 7 bases. The CDR3 is 15 amino acids. The J segment lost 2 bases and the V segment lost 6 bases, leaving 7 bases of the junction unmatched. The CDR3 DNA follows: TGTGCCAGCAGCTCCCGGGACTATCCCTACAATGAGCAGTTCTTC. This codes for CASSSRDYPYNEQFF.